The next 25 T cell receptor beta chains were all read from a single sample in a study of STAT5B mutations in CD4+ large granular lymphocyte leukemia. Assay used: immunoSEQ multiplex PCR; TCRdb lists only in-frame clones, some missing. The table records 30,000 to 35,000 clones, roughly 88% of them present only once. Sequences were obtained from CD4+ T cells from blood buffy coats. These receptors were collected from a human donor in good health.

This clone was detected a few times. This chain joins TRBV7-2 and TRBJ2-1, with D possibly matching TRBD2 (5 bases). The CDR3 totals 13 residues. V was cut by 7 bases and J by 4 bases, with 11 bases left in between. In germline, CDR1 is SGHTA, CDR2 FQGNSA. CDR3 loop: CASTRLRYNEQFF. The CDR3 DNA is TGTGCCAGCACCCGACTACGATACAATGAGCAGTTCTTC.

The chain employs TRBV9 and TRBJ2-1, with D possibly being TRBD2 (6 bases). CDR3 length equals 15 residues. Germline V CDR1 and CDR2: SGDLS, YYNGEE. V lost 0 bases to trimming and J lost 5 bases, with 12 bases between them. The CDR3 DNA is TGTGCCAGCAGCGTAGAGGGGTGGGAGGACAATGAGCAGTTCTTC. Amino acids: CASSVEGWEDNEQFF.

The chain has TRBV11-2 and TRBJ1-2, with D uncertain. Germline V gene data show CDR1 as SGHAT and CDR2 as FQNNGV. The CDR3 length is 13 residues. V gave up 6 bases and J gave up 2 bases, with 10 bases separating them. The CDR3 spells CASSFGPNYGYTF. CDR3 sequence (DNA): TGTGCCAGCAGTTTCGGGCCAAACTATGGCTACACCTTC. The variable domain in full, with the rest retrieved from reference TRBV11-2 and TRBJ1-2, is EAGVAQSPRYKIIEKRQSVAFWCNPISGHATLYWYQQILGQGPKLLIQFQNNGVVDDSQLPKDRFSAERLKGVDSTLKIQPAKLEDSAVYLCASSFGPNYGYTFGSGTRLTVV.

This clone has only one observation. The chain is built from TRBV7-9 and TRBJ2-3, with D possibly TRBD2 on 6 matching bases. CDR3 size: 14 residues. Germline V gives CDR1 SEHNR, CDR2 FQNEAQ (reference sequence). The V end was cut by 5 bases, the J end by 0 bases, with 9 bases between. The CDR3 sequence: CASSRSGSTDTQYF. The CDR3 bases are TGTGCCAGCAGCCGTAGCGGAAGCACAGATACGCAGTATTTT.

This rearrangement joins TRBV19 to TRBJ2-1; 11 bases are shared with TRBD1. Germline CDR1 is LNHDA and CDR2 is SQIVND (reference sequence). With V trimmed by 10 bases and J by 8 bases, 4 bases remained unmatched. The CDR3 has 12 residues. The CDR3 reads CAIRDRGDEQFF. The CDR3 DNA sequence: TGTGCCATCCGGGACAGGGGGGATGAGCAGTTCTTC.

The chain joins TRBV7-2 to TRBJ2-1; the D gene is possibly TRBD2 (5 bases). Germline V gives CDR1 SGHTA, CDR2 FQGNSA. The V gene lost 2 bases and the J gene lost 6 bases, with 11 bases spanning the gap. This CDR3 spans 14 amino acids. The DNA of the CDR3 is TGTGCCAGCAGCTTACAACTAGAAAGCAATGAGCAGTTCTTC. Amino acid sequence: CASSLQLESNEQFF.

The rearrangement links TRBV4-1 to TRBJ2-1; the match to TRBD2 covers 7 bases. The V and J ends lost 0 bases and 4 bases, in that order; junction bases with no gene match: 9. Germline V gives CDR1 MGHRA, CDR2 YSYEKL. There are 17 residues in the CDR3. The CDR3 DNA follows: TGCGCCAGCAGCCAAGACCCTGGAGGGAGGGAGTACAATGAGCAGTTCTTC. Translated, it gives CASSQDPGGREYNEQFF.

The V gene is TRBV11-3, the J gene TRBJ2-5, with 8 bases fitting TRBD2. Germline CDR1 SGHNT, CDR2 YENEEA. The CDR3 sequence is 18 residues long. J gave up 7 bases and V 0 bases, and 16 bases lay outside the gene matches. DNA for the CDR3: TGTGCCAGCAGCTTAGACCCCTTTCACTCAGCGGGAGAGGGGACCCAGTACTTC. Its translation is CASSLDPFHSAGEGTQYF.

V and J are TRBV6-5 and TRBJ1-2, with TRBD1 as a possible D gene (5 bases). This CDR3 comprises 14 residues. V was clipped by 0 bases and J by 7 bases, with 12 bases between them. Germline V gives CDR1 MNHEY, CDR2 SVGAGI. CDR3 DNA sequence: TGTGCCAGCAGTTACTCGATCCTCGGGGGTGGCTACACCTTC. The encoded protein is CASSYSILGGGYTF.

This sequence joins TRBV9 and TRBJ1-2; D is ambiguous. Germline V gives CDR1 SGDLS, CDR2 YYNGEE. The V end was cut by 0 bases, the J end by 4 bases, with 4 bases between. The CDR3 has 12 amino acids. CDR3 region: CASSVGGYGYTF. DNA for the CDR3: TGTGCCAGCAGCGTAGGGGGCTATGGCTACACCTTC.

The chain employs TRBV6-4 and TRBJ2-7; D gene unclear. Germline V gene lookup returns CDR1 MRHNA and CDR2 SNTAGT. Trimming pared 5 bases from V and 2 bases from J, leaving 13 bases between. The CDR3 consists of 14 residues. CDR3 coding DNA: TGTGCCAGCAGTTGCGTTCCGGAGCCCTACGAGCAGTACTTC. Encoded protein: CASSCVPEPYEQYF.

This clone was detected once. The chain carries TRBV5-5 and TRBJ1-1; no clear D. The CDR3 loop spans 16 amino acids. Between the trimmed V and J ends, which lost 0 bases and 5 bases, there was a span of 17 bases. CDR1 and CDR2 (germline): SGHKS, YYEKEE (reference sequence). CDR3 DNA sequence: TGTGCCAGCAGCTTGGCCGGCCGGGATCTCCCAACTGAAGCTTTCTTT. Its translation is CASSLAGRDLPTEAFF.

This clone has only one observation. The chain uses TRBV6-6 and TRBJ2-1, with 9 bases aligning to TRBD2. Germline CDR1 and CDR2: MNHNY and SVGAGI (reference sequence). The V segment lost 0 bases and the J segment 9 bases; nucleotides outside the gene matches: 6. The CDR3 is made up of 15 amino acids. CDR3 in DNA: TGTGCCAGCAGTTACTCGGTCGGAGCGGGGGGTGAGCAGTTCTTC. Its translation: CASSYSVGAGGEQFF.

J is TRBJ2-1 and V is TRBV20-1, with TRBD2 as a possible D gene (6 bases). This CDR3 is 10 amino acids long. The V end was cut by 5 bases, the J end by 8 bases, with 7 bases between. Germline lookup yields CDR1 DFQATT and CDR2 SNEGSKA (reference sequence). Written as DNA, the CDR3 is TGCAGTGCTCGGGACTATGAGCAGTTCTTC. Translation: CSARDYEQFF.

The chain carries TRBV7-3 and TRBJ2-1; D not certain. Trimming removed 5 bases at V and 0 bases at J, with 8 bases between. Germline V gene sequence: CDR1 SGHTA, CDR2 FQGTGA. The CDR3 has 14 amino acids. CDR3 nucleotides: TGTGCCAGCAGCCGGAACCCCTCCTACAATGAGCAGTTCTTC. It yields the protein CASSRNPSYNEQFF.

This sequence joins TRBV27 and TRBJ2-5, with 11 bases fitting TRBD2. The CDR3 loop spans 14 amino acids. J gave up 7 bases and V 6 bases, and 7 bases lay outside the gene matches. Per the germline V gene, CDR1 is MNHEY and CDR2 is SMNVEV (reference sequence). Here the CDR3 reads CASRRLAGSATQYF. CDR3 coding DNA: TGTGCCAGCAGGCGACTAGCGGGGAGTGCGACCCAGTACTTC.

CDR3 sequence reads: CSAQKQRENTEAFF. CDR3 in DNA: TGCAGCGCGCAAAAACAAAGGGAGAACACTGAAGCTTTCTTT. The chain joins TRBV29-1 to TRBJ1-1; no firm D call. The CDR3 sequence is 14 residues long. Trimming took 7 bases from V and 1 from J, leaving 16 bases between them. The germline CDR1 and CDR2 sequences are SQVTM and ANQGSEA. The full variable domain, rest sourced from reference TRBV29-1 and TRBJ1-1, is SAVISQKPSRDICQRGTSLTIQCQVDSQVTMMFWYRQQPGQSLTLIATANQGSEATYESGFVIDKFPISRPNLTFSTLTVSNMSPEDSSIYLCSAQKQRENTEAFFGQGTRLTVV.

The chain combines TRBV9 with TRBJ2-2; perhaps D is TRBD1 or TRBD2 (5 bases each). Germline values: CDR1 SGDLS, CDR2 YYNGEE. V lost 1 base and J 5 bases, leaving 12 bases between the germline ends. The CDR3 has 15 amino acids. The CDR3 nucleotides are TGTGCCAGCAGCGTACGGGATAAGGGGACCGGGGAGCTGTTTTTT. The encoded protein is CASSVRDKGTGELFF.

V and J are TRBV5-8 and TRBJ1-2; D is undetermined. The germline gives CDR1 SGHTS, CDR2 YDEGEE. The V gene lost 2 bases and the J gene lost 4 bases, with 9 bases spanning the gap. The CDR3 extends over 13 amino acids. The CDR3 loop is CASSLGRAYGYTF. DNA of the CDR3: TGTGCCAGCAGCTTAGGGAGGGCCTATGGCTACACCTTC.

The chain recombines TRBV12-5 with TRBJ2-7; tentatively, D is TRBD2 (6 bases). The ends were cut back, 3 bases at V and 6 bases at J, with 12 bases in the middle. The CDR3 spans 13 residues. Germline V CDR1 and CDR2: LGHNT, FRNRAP. The CDR3 DNA sequence: TGTGCTAGTGGTTTCGGCCGGGAGACCGAGCAGTACTTC. As protein: CASGFGRETEQYF.

This chain connects TRBV7-8 to TRBJ1-5; 8 bases fit TRBD1. Losses at the gene ends were 4 bases for V and 2 bases for J; bases not matched to a gene: 10. The germline CDR1 and CDR2 sequences are SGHVS and FQNEAQ. The CDR3 has 17 residues. CDR3 in amino acids: CASSSPTGGSGNQPQHF. CDR3 sequence (DNA): TGTGCCAGCAGCTCCCCAACAGGGGGGTCTGGCAATCAGCCCCAGCATTTT.

The V and J genes are TRBV2 and TRBJ2-5; D uncertain. Germline loops: CDR1 SNHLY, CDR2 FYNNEI. The length of the CDR3 is 11 residues. V dropped 6 bases and J dropped 2 bases, with 4 bases sitting between them. CDR3 DNA: TGTGCCAGCAGGTATCAAGAGACCCAGTACTTC. The encoded protein is CASRYQETQYF.

The rearrangement uses TRBV6-1 and TRBJ2-5, with D tentatively TRBD2 (6 bases). The germline V gene has CDR1 MNHNS and CDR2 SASEGT. The CDR3 runs 13 residues. Trimming took 8 bases from V and 3 from J, leaving 13 bases between them. CDR3 nucleotides: TGTGCCAGCGTCCGGGGGTCAGAAGAGACCCAGTACTTC. Translating it yields CASVRGSEETQYF.

The chain links TRBV29-1 to TRBJ1-1; D gene ambiguous. Trimming pared 7 bases from V and 0 bases from J, leaving 9 bases between. The V gene's germline CDR1 is SQVTM and CDR2 ANQGSEA. The CDR3 loop spans 12 amino acids. The CDR3 region is CSGRAVNTEAFF. The CDR3 coding sequence is TGCAGCGGGCGGGCAGTGAACACTGAAGCTTTCTTT.

The rearrangement uses TRBV10-3 and TRBJ2-1; 12 positions match TRBD2. The germline V gene encodes CDR1 ENHRY and CDR2 SYGVKD. The ends lost 6 bases at V and 7 bases at J; junction bases unmatched: 7. The CDR3 totals 15 residues. The CDR3 reads CAISSSSGGANEQFF. In DNA form, the CDR3 reads TGTGCCATCAGCTCCTCTAGCGGGGGGGCGAATGAGCAGTTCTTC.